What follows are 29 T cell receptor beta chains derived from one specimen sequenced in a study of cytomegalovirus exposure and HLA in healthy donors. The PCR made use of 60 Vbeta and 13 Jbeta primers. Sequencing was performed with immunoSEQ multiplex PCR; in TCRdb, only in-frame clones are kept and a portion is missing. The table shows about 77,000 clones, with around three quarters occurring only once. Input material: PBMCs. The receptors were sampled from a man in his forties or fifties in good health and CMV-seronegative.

CDR3 in DNA: TGTGCCAGCAGTTCAGGACTAGCGCCAAACTCCTACGAGCAGTACTTC. This translates into CASSSGLAPNSYEQYF. V usage is TRBV6-6 and J usage is TRBJ2-5, with 9 nucleotides matching TRBD2. TRBJ2-7 matches the DNA end more closely, so the J call is doubtful. The germline CDR1 and CDR2 sequences are MNHNY and SVGAGI (reference sequence). This CDR3 comprises 16 residues.

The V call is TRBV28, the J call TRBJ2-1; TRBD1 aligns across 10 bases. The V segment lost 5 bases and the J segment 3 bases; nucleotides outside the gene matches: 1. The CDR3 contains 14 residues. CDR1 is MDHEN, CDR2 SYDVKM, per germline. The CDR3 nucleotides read TGTGCCAGCAGTCGGACAGGGGGCTACAATGAGCAGTTCTTC. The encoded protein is CASSRTGGYNEQFF.

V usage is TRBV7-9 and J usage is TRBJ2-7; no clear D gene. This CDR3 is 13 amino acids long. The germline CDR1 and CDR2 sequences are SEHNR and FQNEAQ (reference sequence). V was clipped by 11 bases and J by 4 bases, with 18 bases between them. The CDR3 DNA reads TGTGCCGTCTCTCCCGGAACCGGGTACGAGCAGTACTTC. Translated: CAVSPGTGYEQYF.

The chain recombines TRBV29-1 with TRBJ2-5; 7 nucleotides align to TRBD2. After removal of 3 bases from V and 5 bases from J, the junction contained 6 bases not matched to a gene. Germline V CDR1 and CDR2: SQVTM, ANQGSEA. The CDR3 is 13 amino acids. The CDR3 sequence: CSVDRGSGETQYF. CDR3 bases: TGCAGCGTTGATCGCGGGAGTGGGGAGACCCAGTACTTC.

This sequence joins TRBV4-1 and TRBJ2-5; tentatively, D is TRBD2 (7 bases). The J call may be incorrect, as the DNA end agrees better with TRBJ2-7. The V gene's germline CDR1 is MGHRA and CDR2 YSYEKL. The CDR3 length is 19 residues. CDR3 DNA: TGCGCCAGCAGCCAAGACACCCTAGCCGGGGGGCCTAGCTCCTACGAGCAGTACTTC. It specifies CASSQDTLAGGPSSYEQYF.

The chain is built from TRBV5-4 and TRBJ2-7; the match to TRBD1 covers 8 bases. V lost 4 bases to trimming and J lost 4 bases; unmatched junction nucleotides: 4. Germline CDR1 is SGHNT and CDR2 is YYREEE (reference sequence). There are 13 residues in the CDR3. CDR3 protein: CASSDRGRYEQYF. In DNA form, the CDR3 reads TGTGCCAGCAGCGACAGGGGTAGATACGAGCAGTACTTC.

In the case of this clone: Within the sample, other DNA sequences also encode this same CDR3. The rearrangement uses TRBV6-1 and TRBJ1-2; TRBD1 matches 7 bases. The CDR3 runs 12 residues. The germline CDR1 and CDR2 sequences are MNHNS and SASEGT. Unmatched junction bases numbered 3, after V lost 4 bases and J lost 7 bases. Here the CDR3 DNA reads TGTGCCAGCAGTGGTCAGGGGGTTGGCTACACCTTC. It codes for CASSGQGVGYTF.

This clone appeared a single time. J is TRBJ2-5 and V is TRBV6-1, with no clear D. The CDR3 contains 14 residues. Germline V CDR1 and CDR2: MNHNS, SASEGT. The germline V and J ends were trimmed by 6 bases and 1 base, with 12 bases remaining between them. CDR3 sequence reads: CASRPSRIQETQYF. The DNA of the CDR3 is TGTGCCAGCAGGCCCTCGAGGATCCAAGAGACCCAGTACTTC.

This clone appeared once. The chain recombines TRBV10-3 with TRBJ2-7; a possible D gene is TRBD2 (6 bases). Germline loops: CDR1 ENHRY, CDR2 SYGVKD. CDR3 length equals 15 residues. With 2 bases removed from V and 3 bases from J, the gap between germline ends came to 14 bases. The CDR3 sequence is CAISEPRTTNYEQYF. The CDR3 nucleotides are TGTGCCATCAGTGAGCCGAGGACTACCAACTACGAGCAGTACTTC.

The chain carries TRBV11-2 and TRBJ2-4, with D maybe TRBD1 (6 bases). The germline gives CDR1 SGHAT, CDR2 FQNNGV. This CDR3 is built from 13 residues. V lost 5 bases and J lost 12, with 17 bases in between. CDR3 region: CASSQQQGGHQYF. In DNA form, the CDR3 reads TGTGCCAGCAGCCAGCAACAGGGTGGGCATCAGTACTTC. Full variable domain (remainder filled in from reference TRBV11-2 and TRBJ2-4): EAGVAQSPRYKIIEKRQSVAFWCNPISGHATLYWYQQILGQGPKLLIQFQNNGVVDDSQLPKDRFSAERLKGVDSTLKIQPAKLEDSAVYLCASSQQQGGHQYFGAGTRLSVL.

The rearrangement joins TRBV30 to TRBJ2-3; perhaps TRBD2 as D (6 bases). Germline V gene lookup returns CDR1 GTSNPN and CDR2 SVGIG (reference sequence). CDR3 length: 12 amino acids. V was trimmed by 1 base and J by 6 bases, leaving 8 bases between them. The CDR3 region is CAWSGGTDTQYF. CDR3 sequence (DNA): TGTGCCTGGAGTGGGGGGACTGATACGCAGTATTTT.

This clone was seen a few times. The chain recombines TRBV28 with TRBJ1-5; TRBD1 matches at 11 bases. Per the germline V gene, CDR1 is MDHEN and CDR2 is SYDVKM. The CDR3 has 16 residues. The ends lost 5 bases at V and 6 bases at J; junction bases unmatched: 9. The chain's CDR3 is CASSLGQGARVQPQHF. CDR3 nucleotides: TGTGCCAGCAGTCTCGGACAGGGGGCGAGGGTTCAGCCCCAGCATTTT.

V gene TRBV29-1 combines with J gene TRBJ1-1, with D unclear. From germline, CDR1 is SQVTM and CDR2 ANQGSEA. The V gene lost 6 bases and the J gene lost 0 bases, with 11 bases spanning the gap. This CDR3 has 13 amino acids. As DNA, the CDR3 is TGCAGCGTCCACAGAGAATTGAACACTGAAGCTTTCTTT. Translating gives CSVHRELNTEAFF.

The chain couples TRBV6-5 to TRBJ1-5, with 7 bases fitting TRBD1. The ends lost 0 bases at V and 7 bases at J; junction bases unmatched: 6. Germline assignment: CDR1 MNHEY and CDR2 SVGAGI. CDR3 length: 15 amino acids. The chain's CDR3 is CASSYSTGAGQPQHF. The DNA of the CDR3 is TGTGCCAGCAGTTACTCTACAGGGGCGGGACAGCCCCAGCATTTT.

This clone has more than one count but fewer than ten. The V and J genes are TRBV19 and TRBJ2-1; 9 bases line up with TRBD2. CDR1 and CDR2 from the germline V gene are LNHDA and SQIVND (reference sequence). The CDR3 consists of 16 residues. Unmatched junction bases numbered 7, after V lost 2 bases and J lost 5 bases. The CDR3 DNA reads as TGTGCCAGTAGTATACCCGGCGGGAGGGCCCACAATGAGCAGTTCTTC. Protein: CASSIPGGRAHNEQFF.

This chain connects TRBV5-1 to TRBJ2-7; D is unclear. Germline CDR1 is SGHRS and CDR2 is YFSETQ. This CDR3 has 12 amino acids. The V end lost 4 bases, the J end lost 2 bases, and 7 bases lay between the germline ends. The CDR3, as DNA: TGCGCCAGCAGCGGCAGTACCTACGAGCAGTACTTC. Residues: CASSGSTYEQYF. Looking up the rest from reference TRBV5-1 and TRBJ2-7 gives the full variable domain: KAGVTQTPRYLIKTRGQQVTLSCSPISGHRSVSWYQQTPGQGLQFLFEYFSETQRNKGNFPGRFSGRQFSNSRSEMNVSTLELGDSALYLCASSGSTYEQYFGPGTRLTVT.

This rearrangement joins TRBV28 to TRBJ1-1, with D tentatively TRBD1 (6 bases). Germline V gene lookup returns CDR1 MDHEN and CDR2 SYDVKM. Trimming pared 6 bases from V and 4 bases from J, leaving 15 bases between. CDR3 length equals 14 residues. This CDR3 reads CASSTGTRGTEAFF. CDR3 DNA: TGTGCCAGCAGCACCGGGACACGCGGCACTGAAGCTTTCTTT. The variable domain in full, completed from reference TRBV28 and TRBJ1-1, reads DVKVTQSSRYLVKRTGEKVFLECVQDMDHENMFWYRQDPGLGLRLIYFSYDVKMKEKGDIPEGYSVSREKKERFSLILESASTNQTSMYLCASSTGTRGTEAFFGQGTRLTVV.

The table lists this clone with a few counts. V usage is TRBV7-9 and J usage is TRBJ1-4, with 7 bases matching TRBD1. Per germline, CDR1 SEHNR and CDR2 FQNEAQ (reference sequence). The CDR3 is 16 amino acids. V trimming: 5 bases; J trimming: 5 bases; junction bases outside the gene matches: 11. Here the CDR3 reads CASSTPPGQRNEKLFF. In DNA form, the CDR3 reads TGTGCCAGCAGCACTCCGCCGGGACAGAGGAATGAAAAACTGTTTTTT.

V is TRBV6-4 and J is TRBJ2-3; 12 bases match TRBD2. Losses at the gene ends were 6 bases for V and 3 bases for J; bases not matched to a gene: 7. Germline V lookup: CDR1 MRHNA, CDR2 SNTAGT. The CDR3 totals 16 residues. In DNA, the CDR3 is TGTGCCAGCAGCCCCCTAGCGGGAGGGCTTACAGATACGCAGTATTTT. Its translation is CASSPLAGGLTDTQYF.

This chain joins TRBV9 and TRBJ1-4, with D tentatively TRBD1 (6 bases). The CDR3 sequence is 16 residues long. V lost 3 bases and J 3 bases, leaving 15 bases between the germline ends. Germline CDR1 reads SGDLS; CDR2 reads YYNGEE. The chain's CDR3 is CASSEGESGANEKLFF. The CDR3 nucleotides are TGTGCCAGCAGCGAGGGGGAGTCCGGTGCTAATGAAAAACTGTTTTTT.

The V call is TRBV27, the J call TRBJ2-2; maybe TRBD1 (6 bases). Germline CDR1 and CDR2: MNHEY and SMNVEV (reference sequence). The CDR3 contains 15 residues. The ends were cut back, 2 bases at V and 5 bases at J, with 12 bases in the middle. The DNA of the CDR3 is TGTGCCAGCAGTTTAAGCTGGGGGCGAACCGGGGAGCTGTTTTTT. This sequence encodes CASSLSWGRTGELFF.

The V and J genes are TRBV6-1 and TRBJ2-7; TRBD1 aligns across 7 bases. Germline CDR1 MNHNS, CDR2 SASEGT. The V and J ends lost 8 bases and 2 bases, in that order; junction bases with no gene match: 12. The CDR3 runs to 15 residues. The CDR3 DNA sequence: TGTGCCAGCCTCAACTCGCCCGGGACAGCCTACGAGCAGTACTTC. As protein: CASLNSPGTAYEQYF.

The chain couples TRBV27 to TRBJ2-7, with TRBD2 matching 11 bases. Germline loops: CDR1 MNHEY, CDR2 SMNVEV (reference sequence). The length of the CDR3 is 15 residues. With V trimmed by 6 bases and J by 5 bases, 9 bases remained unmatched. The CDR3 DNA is TGTGCCAGCAGACCATTAGCGGGAGGGCCCCACGAGCAGTACTTC. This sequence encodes CASRPLAGGPHEQYF.

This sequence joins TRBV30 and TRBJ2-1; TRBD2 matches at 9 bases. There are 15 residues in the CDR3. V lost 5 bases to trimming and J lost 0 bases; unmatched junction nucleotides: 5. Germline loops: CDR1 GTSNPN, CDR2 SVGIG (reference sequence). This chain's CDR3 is CAWSNSGSSYNEQFF. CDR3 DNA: TGTGCCTGGTCGAATAGCGGGAGCTCCTACAATGAGCAGTTCTTC. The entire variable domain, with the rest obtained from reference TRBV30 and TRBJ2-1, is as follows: SQTIHQWPATLVQPVGSPLSLECTVEGTSNPNLYWYRQAAGRGLQLLFYSVGIGQISSEVPQNLSASRPQDRQFILSSKKLLLSDSGFYLCAWSNSGSSYNEQFFGPGTRLTVL.

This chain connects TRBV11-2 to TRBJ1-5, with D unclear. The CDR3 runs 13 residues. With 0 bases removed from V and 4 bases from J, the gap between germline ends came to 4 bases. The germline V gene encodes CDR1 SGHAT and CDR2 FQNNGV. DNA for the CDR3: TGTGCCAGCAGCTTAGAGGAGAATCAGCCCCAGCATTTT. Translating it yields CASSLEENQPQHF. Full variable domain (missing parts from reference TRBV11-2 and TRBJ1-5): EAGVAQSPRYKIIEKRQSVAFWCNPISGHATLYWYQQILGQGPKLLIQFQNNGVVDDSQLPKDRFSAERLKGVDSTLKIQPAKLEDSAVYLCASSLEENQPQHFGDGTRLSIL.

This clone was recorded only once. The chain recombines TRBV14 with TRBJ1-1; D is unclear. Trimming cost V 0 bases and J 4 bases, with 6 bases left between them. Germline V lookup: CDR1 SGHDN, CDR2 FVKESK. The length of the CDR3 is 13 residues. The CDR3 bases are TGTGCCAGCAGCCAAGATAGCCCCACTGAAGCTTTCTTT. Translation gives CASSQDSPTEAFF. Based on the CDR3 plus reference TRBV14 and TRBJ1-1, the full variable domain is EAGVTQFPSHSVIEKGQTVTLRCDPISGHDNLYWYRRVMGKEIKFLLHFVKESKQDESGMPNNRFLAERTGGTYSTLKVQPAELEDSGVYFCASSQDSPTEAFFGQGTRLTVV.

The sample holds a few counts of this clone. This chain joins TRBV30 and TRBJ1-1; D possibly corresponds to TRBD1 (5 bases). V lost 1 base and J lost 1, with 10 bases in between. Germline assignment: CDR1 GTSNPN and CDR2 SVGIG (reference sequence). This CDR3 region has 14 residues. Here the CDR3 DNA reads TGTGCCTGGAGTGGAAGGGGCCCGAACACTGAAGCTTTCTTT. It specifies CAWSGRGPNTEAFF.

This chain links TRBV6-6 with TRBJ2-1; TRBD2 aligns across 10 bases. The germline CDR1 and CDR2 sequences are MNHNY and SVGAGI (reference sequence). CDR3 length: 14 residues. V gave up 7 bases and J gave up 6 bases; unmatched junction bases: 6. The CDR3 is CASNKREGVNEQFF. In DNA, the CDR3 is TGTGCCAGCAACAAGCGGGAGGGGGTCAATGAGCAGTTCTTC.

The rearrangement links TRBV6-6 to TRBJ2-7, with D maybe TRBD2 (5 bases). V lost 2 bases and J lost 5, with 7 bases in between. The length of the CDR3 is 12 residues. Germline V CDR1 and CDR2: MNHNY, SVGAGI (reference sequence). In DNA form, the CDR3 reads TGTGCCAGCAGTTACCCGAGGGACGAGCAGTACTTC. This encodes CASSYPRDEQYF.